A selection of T cell receptor beta chains follows, all from one sample in a study of blood T cell repertoires in COVID-19. The data were produced by immunoSEQ multiplex PCR, yet TCRdb's version contains in-frame clones alone and is incomplete. Found here are some 260,000 clones, about nine tenths of them singletons; the top ten hold approximately 2%. The sample comprised PBMCs or T cells enriched from blood (not recorded which). These receptors came from a woman under 30 who had recovered from COVID-19. Each CDR3 is given with its conserved first and last residue. The D gene is left open where the match is weak. Rows give clone size only sometimes, using once, few, many, or a class for an expanded clone.

size	V	length	J	D	DNA	CDR3
NA	TRBV11-1	15	TRBJ1-1	NA	TGTGCCAGCGCCTTAAAGCCCCAGGGGAACACTGAAGCTTTCTTT	CASALKPQGNTEAFF
NA	TRBV15	16	TRBJ1-5	TRBD1	TGTGCCACCAGCAGATACAGGGGATCTAGCAATCAGCCCCAGCATTTT	CATSRYRGSSNQPQHF
once	TRBV28	17	TRBJ2-7	TRBD2	TGTGCCAGCAGGCCGGGGACTAGCGGGGGGTATCGCTACGAGCAGTACTTC	CASRPGTSGGYRYEQYF
NA	TRBV2	14	TRBJ1-2	TRBD1	TGTGCCAGCCCCAAGACAGGGAGGCAATATGGCTACACCTTC	CASPKTGRQYGYTF
NA	TRBV29-1	11	TRBJ1-2	NA	TGCAGCGTCGGACAGAACTATGGCTACACCTTC	CSVGQNYGYTF
NA	TRBV29-1	14	TRBJ2-1	TRBD2	TGCAGCGTTTGGACTAGCGGGACTCCTAATGAGCAGTTCTTC	CSVWTSGTPNEQFF
NA	TRBV30	17	TRBJ2-7	TRBD1	TGTGCCTGGAGACGGGACAGGGGGCTCGCCATCAACTACGAGCAGTACTTC	CAWRRDRGLAINYEQYF
once	TRBV2	15	TRBJ2-1	TRBD2	TGTGCCAGCAGTGGGCGGGAGTCCCCCTACAATGAGCAGTTCTTC	CASSGRESPYNEQFF
NA	TRBV6-2/TRBV6-3	21	TRBJ1-5	NA	TGTGCCAGCAGTTACTCGACAGGACCTCCAACTACAAGGGTTAGCAATCAGCCCCAGCATTTT	CASSYSTGPPTTRVSNQPQHF
NA	TRBV19	14	TRBJ1-3	NA	TGTGCCAGTAGTATCGGAGACAGAAGAAACACCATATATTTT	CASSIGDRRNTIYF
NA	TRBV12-3/TRBV12-4	13	TRBJ1-2	TRBD1	TGTGCCAGCAGTTTCACGCAGGGGGGTGGCTACACCTTC	CASSFTQGGGYTF
NA	TRBV4-2	15	TRBJ2-7	TRBD2	TGTGCCAGCAGCCAAAACGGGGGGAGTCCCTACGAGCAGTACTTC	CASSQNGGSPYEQYF
NA	TRBV19	14	TRBJ2-7	NA	TGTGCCAGTAGTCGACAAGACAAGCCCTACGAGCAGTACTTC	CASSRQDKPYEQYF
once	TRBV15	16	TRBJ1-2	NA	TGTGCCACCAGCAGAGATCGAGGCGACGCCCACTATGGCTACACCTTC	CATSRDRGDAHYGYTF
NA	TRBV24-1	16	TRBJ2-3	TRBD2	TGTGCCACCAGTGATTTGGGCGGGAGGGTCCCAGATACGCAGTATTTT	CATSDLGGRVPDTQYF
once	TRBV12-3/TRBV12-4	13	TRBJ1-1	TRBD1	TGTGCCAGCAGTTTTCAGGGGGGCGCTGAAGCTTTCTTT	CASSFQGGAEAFF
NA	TRBV7-9	15	TRBJ2-2	TRBD1	TGTGCCAGCAGCGTAGGACAGGGGAGGACCGGGGAGCTGTTTTTT	CASSVGQGRTGELFF
NA	TRBV5-6	14	TRBJ2-7	NA	TGTGCCAGCAGCTTAGGCGGTTCCCTGTACGAGCAGTACTTC	CASSLGGSLYEQYF
NA	TRBV1	21	TRBJ2-3	NA	TGCACCAGCAGCCAAGATCCCGCTCGCCCAACTAGCGGGGGTGACACAGATACGCAGTATTTT	CTSSQDPARPTSGGDTDTQYF
NA	TRBV18	15	TRBJ1-1	NA	TGTGCCAGCTCACCACCTGCCAGAAGGAACACTGAAGCTTTCTTT	CASSPPARRNTEAFF